These T cell receptor beta chains were read from a single sample in a study of breast tumors, draining lymph nodes, adjacent tissues. Each CDR3 protein gets one entry after TCRdb re-called the multiplex PCR reads with MiXCR. The table lists about 270,000 distinct CDR3 sequences, 30% of them singletons. Sequences were obtained from axillary lymph node tissue. The receptors were gathered from a female donor with breast cancer. Some clones in this sample may be carry-over from other donors' samples. The CDR3 runs from the conserved cysteine through the conserved F or W. Each record gives: D gene, clone size, V gene, J gene, CDR3 protein, CDR3 DNA. A D gene is named only where the DNA matches it firmly. A row's size may be missing; if present it is once, few, many or a size class.

D: .; size: many; V: TRBV5-8; J: TRBJ2-5; CDR3: CASSLEGTQETQYF; DNA: TGTGCCAGCAGCTTGGAGGGTACCCAAGAGACCCAGTACTTC
D: .; size: many; V: TRBV10-3; J: TRBJ2-3; CDR3: CAISGSGRSTDTQYF; DNA: TGTGCCATCAGTGGGTCTGGGAGGAGCACAGATACGCAGTATTTT
D: .; size: .; V: TRBV5-1; J: TRBJ1-3; CDR3: CASSLVGENTIYF; DNA: TGCGCCAGCAGCTTGGTGGGGGAAAACACCATATATTTT
D: .; size: many; V: TRBV19; J: TRBJ2-3; CDR3: CASRSSVWGTDTQYF; DNA: TGTGCCAGTAGGAGTAGCGTTTGGGGCACAGATACGCAGTATTTT
D: .; size: many; V: TRBV15; J: TRBJ2-7; CDR3: CATSPDTTYEQYF; DNA: TGTGCCACCAGCCCTGACACCACCTACGAGCAGTACTTC
D: .; size: many; V: TRBV6-6; J: TRBJ1-2; CDR3: CASSYSESYGYTF; DNA: TGTGCCAGCAGTTACTCGGAGTCCTATGGCTACACCTTC
D: .; size: few; V: TRBV6-6; J: TRBJ1-5; CDR3: CASTPYRATFFGGNQPQHF; DNA: TGTGCCAGCACCCCCTACAGGGCAACTTTCTTCGGGGGCAATCAGCCCCAGCATTTT
D: .; size: .; V: TRBV29-1; J: TRBJ1-4; CDR3: CSVGGAAGIEKLLF; DNA: TGCAGCGTTGGGGGGGCCGCCGGTATTGAAAAACTGCTTTTT
D: TRBD1; size: .; V: TRBV10-3; J: TRBJ2-7; CDR3: CAISESKPGQGARDEQYF; DNA: TGTGCCATCAGTGAGTCGAAACCGGGACAGGGGGCGCGCGACGAGCAGTACTTC
D: TRBD1; size: many; V: TRBV4-2; J: TRBJ2-5; CDR3: CASSQVSTGGGETQYF; DNA: TGTGCCAGCAGCCAAGTTAGTACAGGGGGAGGAGAGACCCAGTACTTC
D: .; size: .; V: TRBV7-6; J: TRBJ1-2; CDR3: CASSSVTGTTGYTF; DNA: TGTGCCAGCAGCTCGGTTACAGGGACTACAGGCTACACCTTC
D: TRBD1; size: many; V: TRBV5-1; J: TRBJ1-2; CDR3: CASSALSGTAIRGYTF; DNA: TGCGCCAGCAGCGCACTGTCCGGGACAGCCATCCGAGGCTACACCTTC
D: .; size: .; V: TRBV4-1; J: TRBJ1-1; CDR3: CASSPPGGRGTEAFF; DNA: TGCGCCAGCAGCCCCCCCGGCGGGAGAGGGACTGAAGCTTTCTTT
D: TRBD2; size: many; V: TRBV20-1; J: TRBJ2-7; CDR3: CSARGLAYEQYF; DNA: TGCAGTGCTAGGGGACTAGCCTACGAGCAGTACTTC
D: TRBD2; size: few; V: TRBV6-6; J: TRBJ2-7; CDR3: CTSSLTGLAVYEQYF; DNA: TGTACCAGCAGCCTTACGGGACTAGCGGTTTACGAGCAGTACTTC
D: .; size: few; V: TRBV12-3/TRBV12-4; J: TRBJ1-1; CDR3: CASSFGLKNTEAFF; DNA: TGTGCCAGCAGTTTCGGACTGAAGAACACTGAAGCTTTCTTT
D: .; size: many; V: TRBV12-3/TRBV12-4; J: TRBJ2-7; CDR3: CASRGYQTYEQYF; DNA: TGTGCCAGCAGGGGGTACCAAACCTACGAGCAGTACTTC
D: TRBD2; size: many; V: TRBV7-3; J: TRBJ2-1; CDR3: CASSSGLAGGEQFF; DNA: TGTGCCAGCAGCTCGGGACTAGCGGGAGGTGAGCAGTTCTTC
D: TRBD1; size: many; V: TRBV7-9; J: TRBJ1-6; CDR3: CASSLGDRIGSPLHF; DNA: TGTGCCAGCAGCTTAGGGGACAGGATCGGTTCACCCCTCCACTTT
D: TRBD2; size: many; V: TRBV12-3/TRBV12-4; J: TRBJ2-2; CDR3: CASSPRTSGTGGELFF; DNA: TGTGCCAGCAGTCCGCGGACTAGCGGGACGGGCGGGGAGCTGTTTTTT
D: TRBD1; size: many; V: TRBV29-1; J: TRBJ2-4; CDR3: CSVGQGKNIQYF; DNA: TGCAGCGTCGGACAGGGTAAAAACATTCAGTACTTC
D: TRBD2; size: many; V: TRBV4-2; J: TRBJ2-3; CDR3: CASSQDLSPAGGTDTQYF; DNA: TGTGCCAGCAGCCAAGATTTGTCTCCAGCGGGAGGCACAGATACGCAGTATTTT
D: .; size: .; V: TRBV6-5; J: TRBJ2-7; CDR3: CASSHRRGGEQYF; DNA: TGTGCCAGCAGTCACCGCAGGGGTGGCGAGCAGTACTTC
D: .; size: many; V: TRBV13; J: TRBJ1-5; CDR3: CASSVQGSNQPQHF; DNA: TGTGCCAGCAGCGTCCAGGGAAGCAATCAGCCCCAGCATTTT
D: .; size: few; V: TRBV7-7; J: TRBJ1-1; CDR3: CASSPLISELNTEAFF; DNA: TGTGCTAGCAGCCCCCTGATTAGCGAATTGAACACTGAAGCTTTCTTT
D: .; size: few; V: TRBV3-2; J: TRBJ2-3; CDR3: CASSQKKSWCDTDTQYF; DNA: TGTGCCAGCAGCCAAAAAAAGTCATGGTGTGACACAGATACGCAGTATTTT
D: TRBD2; size: .; V: TRBV24-1; J: TRBJ2-2; CDR3: CASSPRTSGVNTGELFF; DNA: TGTGCCAGCAGTCCCCGTACTAGCGGGGTTAACACCGGGGAGCTGTTTTTT
D: TRBD1; size: many; V: TRBV12-5; J: TRBJ1-4; CDR3: CASVRDRVGEKLFF; DNA: TGTGCTAGTGTCCGGGACAGGGTTGGGGAAAAACTGTTTTTT
D: .; size: .; V: TRBV9; J: TRBJ2-1; CDR3: CASSVDQGTYNEPFF; DNA: TGTGCCAGCAGCGTAGATCAGGGTACTTACAATGAGCCGTTCTTC
D: TRBD1; size: many; V: TRBV15; J: TRBJ1-1; CDR3: CATSRTGVGTEAFF; DNA: TGTGCCACCAGCAGGACAGGGGTCGGCACTGAAGCTTTCTTT
D: TRBD2; size: .; V: TRBV19; J: TRBJ2-7; CDR3: CASSGRPSGRPVEQYF; DNA: TGTGCCAGTAGTGGACGGCCTAGCGGGAGACCGGTCGAGCAGTACTTC
D: TRBD2; size: many; V: TRBV24-1; J: TRBJ2-1; CDR3: CATSDAGGVAGAAMDEQFF; DNA: TGTGCCACCAGTGACGCTGGGGGCGTAGCGGGAGCGGCTATGGATGAGCAGTTCTTC
D: .; size: many; V: TRBV19; J: TRBJ1-3; CDR3: CASRQVFSGNTIYF; DNA: TGTGCCAGCCGACAGGTTTTCTCTGGAAACACCATATATTTT
D: .; size: many; V: TRBV19; J: TRBJ2-2; CDR3: CASSIRGFGGELFF; DNA: TGTGCCAGTAGTATAAGGGGGTTCGGCGGGGAGCTGTTTTTT
D: TRBD1; size: .; V: TRBV7-9; J: TRBJ2-6; CDR3: CASSRDRGRAGANVLTF; DNA: TGTGCCAGCAGCCGGGACAGGGGGCGAGCGGGGGCCAACGTCCTGACTTTC
D: .; size: many; V: TRBV11-2; J: TRBJ2-7; CDR3: CASSLGQNGEQYF; DNA: TGTGCCAGCAGCTTAGGACAGAACGGCGAGCAGTACTTC
D: .; size: many; V: TRBV29-1; J: TRBJ2-1; CDR3: CSVGGEPRSSYNEQFF; DNA: TGCAGCGTTGGGGGGGAACCGAGGAGCTCCTACAATGAGCAGTTCTTC
D: TRBD2; size: once; V: TRBV11-3; J: TRBJ2-1; CDR3: CASSQASGGGTYNERFF; DNA: TGTGCCAGCAGCCAAGCTAGCGGGGGGGGTACATACAATGAGCGGTTCTTC
D: .; size: .; V: TRBV7-6; J: TRBJ2-2; CDR3: CASSGDPNTGELFF; DNA: TGTGCCAGCAGCGGGGACCCGAACACCGGGGAGCTGTTTTTT
D: .; size: .; V: TRBV10-3; J: TRBJ1-4; CDR3: CAISVRQENTEAFFGLSGEKLFF; DNA: .
D: .; size: many; V: TRBV12-3/TRBV12-4; J: TRBJ2-7; CDR3: CASSFSRDPYEQYF; DNA: TGTGCCAGCAGTTTCAGTAGGGATCCCTACGAGCAGTACTTC
D: .; size: few; V: TRBV4-1; J: TRBJ1-3; CDR3: CASSQGQAFFGNTIYF; DNA: TGCGCCAGCAGCCAAGGTCAGGCCTTCTTCGGAAACACCATATATTTT
D: .; size: .; V: TRBV5-6; J: TRBJ1-1; CDR3: CASSLVFGTEAFF; DNA: TGTGCCAGCAGCTTGGTCTTTGGAACTGAAGCTTTCTTT
D: .; size: .; V: TRBV30; J: TRBJ2-2; CDR3: CAWRTGPTGELFF; DNA: TGTGCCTGGAGGACAGGTCCTACCGGGGAGCTGTTTTTT
D: .; size: .; V: TRBV27; J: TRBJ2-3; CDR3: CASSLGLAATSTDTQYF; DNA: TGTGCCAGCAGTTTAGGTTTAGCGGCCACTAGCACAGATACGCAGTATTTT
D: .; size: many; V: TRBV20-1; J: TRBJ2-2; CDR3: CSARDGVSTGELFF; DNA: TGCAGTGCTAGAGATGGGGTCTCCACCGGGGAGCTGTTTTTT
D: TRBD2; size: .; V: TRBV28; J: TRBJ2-1; CDR3: CASSLPHPQREGQFF; DNA: TGTGCCAGCAGTTTACCGCACCCCCAGCGGGAGGGGCAGTTCTTC
D: .; size: .; V: TRBV12-3/TRBV12-4; J: TRBJ1-3; CDR3: CASSLARMSTSGNTIYF; DNA: TGTGCCAGCAGTTTAGCGCGAATGTCCACCTCTGGAAACACCATATATTTT
D: TRBD1; size: .; V: TRBV5-4; J: TRBJ2-1; CDR3: CASSLPGTGYNEQFF; DNA: TGTGCCAGCAGCTTGCCCGGGACAGGGTACAATGAGCAGTTCTTC
D: .; size: few; V: TRBV6-5; J: TRBJ2-7; CDR3: CASSPRNRVHEQYF; DNA: TGTGCCAGCAGTCCCCGGAACAGGGTCCACGAGCAGTACTTC
D: TRBD1; size: many; V: TRBV24-1; J: TRBJ2-7; CDR3: CATSDPGRQGTYEQYF; DNA: TGTGCCACCTCGGACCCTGGAAGACAGGGCACCTACGAGCAGTACTTC
D: TRBD2; size: .; V: TRBV25-1; J: TRBJ2-1; CDR3: CASSELAGGTEQFF; DNA: TGTGCCAGCAGTGAACTAGCGGGAGGGACTGAGCAGTTCTTC
D: TRBD1; size: many; V: TRBV20-1; J: TRBJ1-5; CDR3: CSATQGATQPQHF; DNA: TGCAGTGCCACACAGGGGGCTACTCAGCCCCAGCATTTT
D: TRBD2; size: .; V: TRBV10-1; J: TRBJ2-7; CDR3: CARGGVTSGSGEQYF; DNA: TGCGCCAGAGGGGGGGTGACTAGCGGGAGCGGCGAGCAGTACTTC
D: .; size: few; V: TRBV19; J: TRBJ2-1; CDR3: CASSMAGVEQFF; DNA: TGTGCCAGTAGTATGGCGGGTGTTGAGCAGTTCTTC
D: TRBD1; size: .; V: TRBV6-1; J: TRBJ2-7; CDR3: CASSGTGGGRYEQYF; DNA: TGTGCCAGCAGTGGCACAGGGGGAGGTCGCTACGAGCAGTACTTC
D: .; size: .; V: TRBV5-1; J: TRBJ2-1; CDR3: CASREPSYHNEQFF; DNA: TGCGCCAGCAGAGAACCTAGCTATCACAATGAGCAGTTCTTC
D: TRBD1; size: .; V: TRBV20-1; J: TRBJ1-1; CDR3: CSARDRTVDTEAFF; DNA: TGCAGTGCTCGGGACAGGACTGTTGACACTGAAGCTTTCTTT
D: .; size: many; V: TRBV5-1; J: TRBJ1-4; CDR3: CASSWGMAVNEKLFF; DNA: TGCGCCAGCAGCTGGGGTATGGCAGTTAATGAAAAACTGTTTTTT
D: TRBD2; size: .; V: TRBV20-1; J: TRBJ2-1; CDR3: CSASSSGWESPYNEQFF; DNA: TGCAGTGCTAGTTCTAGCGGGTGGGAAAGCCCCTACAATGAGCAGTTCTTC